The 21 T cell receptor beta chains given below trace back to one sample, sequenced in a study of cytomegalovirus exposure and HLA in healthy donors. Generated by immunoSEQ multiplex PCR, the TCRdb table keeps only in-frame clones and is missing some. The data show some 310,000 clones, approximately 85% seen once. Input material: PBMCs. These receptors were obtained from a man aged 25 to 45 in good health and CMV-seronegative.

The V call is TRBV27, the J call TRBJ2-2; D perhaps matches TRBD2 (5 bases). The CDR3 contains 17 residues. Germline V CDR1 and CDR2: MNHEY, SMNVEV (reference sequence). Trimming left V 4 bases short and J 1 base short, with 16 bases between. The CDR3 DNA follows: TGTGCCAGCAGTTCCCCTTTGTTGGCGGGGAACACCGGGGAGCTGTTTTTT. This sequence encodes CASSSPLLAGNTGELFF.

The rearrangement links TRBV14 to TRBJ2-2; TRBD2 matches at 7 bases. The ends lost 2 bases at V and 2 bases at J; junction bases unmatched: 5. Germline V gene data show CDR1 as SGHDN and CDR2 as FVKESK. CDR3 size: 16 residues. The CDR3 region is CASSQNSGTNTGELFF. The DNA of the CDR3 is TGTGCCAGCAGCCAAAACAGCGGGACTAACACCGGGGAGCTGTTTTTT.

The chain employs TRBV21-1 and TRBJ2-7; the table's D call, TRBD1, has no DNA check behind it. TRBV21-1 is a pseudogene locus. The CDR3 totals 13 residues. CDR3 amino acids: CASSQTTGYEQYF. The CDR3 DNA reads as TGTGCCAGCAGCCAAACGACAGGCTACGAGCAGTACTTC.

The count of this clone is one. The chain combines TRBV5-8 with TRBJ1-5; D not resolved. This CDR3 contains 14 residues. Germline CDR1 and CDR2: SGHTS and YDEGEE. Trimming pared 3 bases from V and 7 bases from J, leaving 14 bases between. CDR3 DNA sequence: TGTGCCAGCAGCTCCTGGACTTTCGGGCAGCCCCAGCATTTT. It translates to CASSSWTFGQPQHF.

The J gene is TRBJ2-7, the V gene TRBV7-8; a possible D gene is TRBD1 (6 bases). The CDR3 runs to 15 residues. The V and J ends lost 0 bases and 0 bases respectively, with 9 bases between them. Germline V gene lookup returns CDR1 SGHVS and CDR2 FQNEAQ. The CDR3, as DNA: TGTGCCAGCAGCTTAGCATGGGGGCACTCCTACGAGCAGTACTTC. This encodes CASSLAWGHSYEQYF.

V is TRBV4-3 and J is TRBJ1-2; D may be TRBD1 (5 bases). Germline values: CDR1 LGHNA, CDR2 YSLEER. The V end was cut by 0 bases, the J end by 8 bases, with 16 bases between. This CDR3 region has 15 residues. CDR3 sequence: CASSQDGRGYLGYTF. In DNA, the CDR3 is TGCGCCAGCAGCCAAGATGGTAGGGGTTATCTCGGCTACACCTTC.

The chain carries TRBV30 and TRBJ2-1; 9 nucleotides line up with TRBD1. The length of the CDR3 is 15 residues. Germline CDR1 and CDR2: GTSNPN and SVGIG (reference sequence). With 2 bases clipped from V and 6 bases from J, the junction kept 8 bases outside the gene matches. In nucleotides, the CDR3 is TGTGCCTGGAGTTTAGGACAGGGGTCAAGCAATGAGCAGTTCTTC. Protein product: CAWSLGQGSSNEQFF.

This sequence joins TRBV9 and TRBJ2-7; 9 bases fit TRBD2. Trimming cost V 0 bases and J 7 bases; bases outside gene matches: 11. The length of the CDR3 is 16 residues. The germline gives CDR1 SGDLS, CDR2 YYNGEE. The CDR3: CASSVDVGLAGDEQYF. The CDR3 coding sequence is TGTGCCAGCAGCGTAGACGTAGGATTAGCGGGGGATGAGCAGTACTTC.

In this sample, this clone turned up a few times. This CDR3 is also generated by other DNA sequences in the sample. This chain uses TRBV6-5 with TRBJ1-2, with 9 bases identical to TRBD1. V lost 5 bases and J lost 8; bases outside the gene matches: 0. The CDR3 consists of 11 residues. Germline loops: CDR1 MNHEY, CDR2 SVGAGI. This CDR3 is CASSTGGGYTF. In DNA form, the CDR3 reads TGTGCCAGCAGTACAGGGGGCGGCTACACCTTC.

The chain employs TRBV28 and TRBJ2-5; 7 positions agree with TRBD1. Losses at the gene ends were 3 bases for V and 3 bases for J; bases not matched to a gene: 1. The length of the CDR3 is 13 residues. Germline CDR1 reads MDHEN; CDR2 reads SYDVKM. DNA for the CDR3: TGTGCCAGCAGTTTTGGGACAGAAGAGACCCAGTACTTC. As protein: CASSFGTEETQYF.

The chain is built from TRBV9 and TRBJ2-6; D remains unclear. Trimming took off 4 bases at V and 0 bases at J, with 11 bases between the two ends. Germline-derived CDR1 and CDR2 are SGDLS and YYNGEE. The CDR3 consists of 16 residues. The CDR3 loop is CASSPSGISGANVLTF. Written as DNA, the CDR3 is TGTGCCAGCAGCCCTTCCGGTATCTCTGGGGCCAACGTCCTGACTTTC. Full variable domain (remainder filled in from reference TRBV9 and TRBJ2-6): DSGVTQTPKHLITATGQRVTLRCSPRSGDLSVYWYQQSLDQGLQFLIQYYNGEERAKGNILERFSAQQFPDLHSELNLSSLELGDSALYFCASSPSGISGANVLTFGAGSRLTVL.

V usage is TRBV11-2 and J usage is TRBJ2-7; 7 nucleotides align to TRBD1. CDR3 size: 16 residues. CDR1 and CDR2 (germline): SGHAT, FQNNGV. The junction had 12 bases not matched to a gene; V was cut back by 3 bases and J by 4 bases. CDR3 coding DNA: TGTGCCAGCAGCTTTAGAGGGGGCCAGGGAATTTACGAGCAGTACTTC. Its protein product is CASSFRGGQGIYEQYF.

Comment on this clone: This may come from a read error, since a much larger clone is one base off. The chain is built from TRBV2 and TRBJ2-3; D is unclear. The CDR3 extends over 11 amino acids. V lost 6 bases and J lost 3, with 4 bases in between. Germline-derived CDR1 and CDR2 are SNHLY and FYNNEI. The CDR3 here is CASSTTDTQYF. The DNA for the CDR3 is TGTGCCAGCAGCACAACAGATACGCAGTATTTT. Full variable domain (rest looked up from reference TRBV2 and TRBJ2-3): EPEVTQTPSHQVTQMGQEVILRCVPISNHLYFYWYRQILGQKVEFLVSFYNNEISEKSEIFDDQFSVERPDGSNFTLKIRSTKLEDSAMYFCASSTTDTQYFGPGTRLTVL.

This clone was seen once. CDR3 in amino acids: CASSGRDRGSETQYF. CDR3 DNA sequence: TGTGCCAGTAGTGGGCGGGACAGGGGGTCAGAGACCCAGTACTTC. The gene calls are TRBV19 and TRBJ2-5; 11 positions agree with TRBD1. Germline loops: CDR1 LNHDA, CDR2 SQIVND (reference sequence). The CDR3 runs 15 residues. V lost 5 bases to trimming and J lost 4 bases; unmatched junction nucleotides: 6.

This sequence joins TRBV5-4 and TRBJ2-3, with D perhaps TRBD2 (6 bases). This CDR3 is 12 amino acids long. CDR1 SGHNT and CDR2 YYREEE come from the germline V gene (reference sequence). Trimming took 3 bases from V and 6 from J, leaving 8 bases between them. CDR3 amino acids: CASSWGVDTQYF. The CDR3 DNA sequence: TGTGCCAGCAGCTGGGGGGTGGATACGCAGTATTTT.

The chain uses TRBV7-2 and TRBJ2-5; possible D gene TRBD1, 5 bases. The V end lost 2 bases, the J end lost 4 bases, and 14 bases lay between the germline ends. Looked up from germline, CDR1 is SGHTA and CDR2 is FQGNSA. This CDR3 is 15 amino acids long. CDR3: CASSLWWGRGETQYF. DNA for the CDR3: TGTGCCAGCAGCTTATGGTGGGGCAGAGGAGAGACCCAGTACTTC.

The genes are TRBV14 and TRBJ1-2; D is unresolved. This CDR3 spans 14 amino acids. The germline V gene encodes CDR1 SGHDN and CDR2 FVKESK. The V gene lost 1 base and the J gene lost 0 bases, with 6 bases spanning the gap. CDR3 sequence reads: CASSQAGSNYGYTF. CDR3 DNA: TGTGCCAGCAGCCAAGCGGGGTCTAACTATGGCTACACCTTC.

This clone has just one count. The CDR3 here is CASSEAGTQETQYF. The CDR3 bases are TGCGCCAGCAGTGAAGCGGGGACCCAAGAGACCCAGTACTTC. The chain has TRBV10-1 and TRBJ2-5, with 7 nucleotides matching TRBD2. V lost 3 bases, J lost 1 base, and 2 bases stayed unmatched. CDR1 is WNHNN and CDR2 is SYGVQD in the germline V gene (reference sequence). This CDR3 has 14 amino acids.

This rearrangement joins TRBV10-2 to TRBJ2-3; tentatively, D is TRBD1 (5 bases). Germline loops: CDR1 WSHSY, CDR2 SAAADI. The CDR3 sequence is 15 residues long. Trimming shortened V by 6 bases and J by 2 bases, and 15 bases separated the two germline ends. The CDR3 protein is CASSPQGRNTDTQYF. DNA of the CDR3: TGCGCCAGCAGCCCCCAGGGCAGAAACACAGATACGCAGTATTTT.

This sequence joins TRBV4-1 and TRBJ2-7; TRBD1 matches at 8 bases. Germline V gives CDR1 MGHRA, CDR2 YSYEKL. CDR3 size: 17 residues. Germline trimming cut 1 base from V and 3 bases from J; bases unmatched to any gene: 11. In DNA form, the CDR3 reads TGCGCCAGCAGCCAAGTAGGCAGGGGGCGAACCCACTACGAGCAGTACTTC. Residues: CASSQVGRGRTHYEQYF.

V usage is TRBV18 and J usage is TRBJ1-3; unclear D gene. The V and J ends lost 3 bases and 4 bases respectively, with 4 bases between them. This CDR3 is built from 12 residues. Germline V lookup: CDR1 KGHSH, CDR2 LQKENI. The chain's CDR3 is CASSPEGNTIYF. The CDR3 DNA is TGTGCCAGCTCACCGGAGGGAAACACCATATATTTT. Filled out from reference TRBV18 and TRBJ1-3, the complete variable domain reads NAGVMQNPRHLVRRRGQEARLRCSPMKGHSHVYWYRQLPEEGLKFMVYLQKENIIDESGMPKERFSAEFPKEGPSILRIQQVVRGDSAAYFCASSPEGNTIYFGEGSWLTVV.